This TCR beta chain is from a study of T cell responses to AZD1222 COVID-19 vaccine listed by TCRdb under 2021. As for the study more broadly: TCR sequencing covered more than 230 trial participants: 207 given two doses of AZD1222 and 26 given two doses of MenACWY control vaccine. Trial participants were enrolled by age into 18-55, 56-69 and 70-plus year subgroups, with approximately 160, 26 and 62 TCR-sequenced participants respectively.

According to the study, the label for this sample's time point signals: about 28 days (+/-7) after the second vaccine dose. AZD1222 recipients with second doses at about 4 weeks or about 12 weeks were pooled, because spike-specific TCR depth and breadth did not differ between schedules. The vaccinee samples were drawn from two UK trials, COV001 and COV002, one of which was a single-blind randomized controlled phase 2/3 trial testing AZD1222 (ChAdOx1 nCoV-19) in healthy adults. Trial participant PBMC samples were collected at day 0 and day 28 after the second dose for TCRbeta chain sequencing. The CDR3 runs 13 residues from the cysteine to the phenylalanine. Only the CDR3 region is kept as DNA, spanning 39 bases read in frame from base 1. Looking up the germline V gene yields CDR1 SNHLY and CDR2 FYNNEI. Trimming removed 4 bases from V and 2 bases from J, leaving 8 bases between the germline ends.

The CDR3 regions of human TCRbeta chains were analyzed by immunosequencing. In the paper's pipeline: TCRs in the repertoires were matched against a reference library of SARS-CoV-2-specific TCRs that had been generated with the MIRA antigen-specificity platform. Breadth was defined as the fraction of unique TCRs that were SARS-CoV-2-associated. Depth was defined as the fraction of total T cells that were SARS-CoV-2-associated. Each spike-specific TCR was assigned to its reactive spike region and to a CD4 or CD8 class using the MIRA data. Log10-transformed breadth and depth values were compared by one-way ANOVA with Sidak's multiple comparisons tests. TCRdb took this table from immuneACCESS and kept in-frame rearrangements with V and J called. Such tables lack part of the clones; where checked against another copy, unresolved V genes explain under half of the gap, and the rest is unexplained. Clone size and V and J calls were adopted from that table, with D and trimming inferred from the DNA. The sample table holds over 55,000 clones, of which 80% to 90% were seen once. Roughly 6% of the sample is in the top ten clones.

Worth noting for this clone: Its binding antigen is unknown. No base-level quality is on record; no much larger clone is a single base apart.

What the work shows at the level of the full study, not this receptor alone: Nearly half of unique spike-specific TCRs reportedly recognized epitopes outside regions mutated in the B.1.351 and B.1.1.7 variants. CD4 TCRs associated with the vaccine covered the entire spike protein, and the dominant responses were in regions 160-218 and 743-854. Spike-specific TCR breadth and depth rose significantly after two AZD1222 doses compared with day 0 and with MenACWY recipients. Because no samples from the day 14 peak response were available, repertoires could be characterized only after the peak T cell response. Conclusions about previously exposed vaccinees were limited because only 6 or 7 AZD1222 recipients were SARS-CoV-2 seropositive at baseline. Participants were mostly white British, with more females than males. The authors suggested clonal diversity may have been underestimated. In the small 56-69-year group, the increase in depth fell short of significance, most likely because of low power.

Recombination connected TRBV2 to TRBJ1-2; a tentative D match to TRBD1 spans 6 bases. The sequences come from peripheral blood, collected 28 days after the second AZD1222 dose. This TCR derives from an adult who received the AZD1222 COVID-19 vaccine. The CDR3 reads CASSGGQNYGYTF. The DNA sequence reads TGTGCCAGCAGTGGGGGGCAGAACTATGGCTACACCTTC.